There are a few counts of the clone carrying this TCR beta chain. Its specificity is unknown. Generated by immunoSEQ multiplex PCR, the TCRdb table keeps only in-frame clones and is missing some. The sample contains 470,000 or so clones, roughly 80% of which appear only once. Per the germline V gene, CDR1 is SGHRS and CDR2 is YFSETQ. CDR3 length: 16 amino acids. V lost 3 bases to trimming and J lost 2 bases; unmatched junction nucleotides: 8. This entry is derived from a study of shared clonotypes between healthy human individuals. The study, taken as a whole, reports: Exclusively blood specimens were collected; tissue repertoires likely differ.

Sequenced material: PBMCs. This clonotype originated in a woman in her forties in good health. Some clones in this sample may be carry-over from other donors' samples. The chain employs TRBV5-1 and TRBJ2-1; the match to TRBD1 covers 7 bases. The chain's CDR3 is CASSWQGVTTYNEQFF. CDR3 nucleotide sequence: TGCGCCAGCAGCTGGCAGGGGGTGACTACCTACAATGAGCAGTTCTTC. Together with reference TRBV5-1 and TRBJ2-1, the CDR3 gives the full variable domain: KAGVTQTPRYLIKTRGQQVTLSCSPISGHRSVSWYQQTPGQGLQFLFEYFSETQRNKGNFPGRFSGRQFSNSRSEMNVSTLELGDSALYLCASSWQGVTTYNEQFFGPGTRLTVL.